This T cell receptor beta chain came from a study of spatial heterogeneity in lung cancer. Study-wide background: Beta-chain sequences were consistently detected more often than alpha-chain sequences. Findings of the study overall: Relative to follow-up, resection was when ubiquitous expanded tumor TCRs appeared more in blood.

Trimming took off 3 bases at V and 5 bases at J, with 14 bases between the two ends. Germline loops: CDR1 MNHEY, CDR2 SMNVEV (reference sequence). This CDR3 has 14 amino acids. Unique molecular identifiers tagged every individual TCR cDNA molecule. TCRdb re-derived calls from the 5' RACE reads in MiXCR, one entry per CDR3 protein. This table has tens of thousands of distinct CDR3 sequences, about an eighth appearing once. The time point was: sample taken at primary tumor resection. The input material, whole RNA from tumor, nontumor lung or frozen PBMC, was sequenced unsorted. The donors were about 72 patients with non-small cell lung cancer that was early-stage and untreated. About this clonotype: The antigen remains undetermined.

The rearrangement joins TRBV27 to TRBJ2-7; D gene uncertain. The receptor comes from a male donor with early-stage non-small cell lung cancer. The material was PBMCs, obtained at surgery. The CDR3 sequence is CASSFGRIFDEQYF. The CDR3 DNA reads TGTGCCAGCAGTTTCGGGCGGATTTTTGACGAGCAGTACTTC.